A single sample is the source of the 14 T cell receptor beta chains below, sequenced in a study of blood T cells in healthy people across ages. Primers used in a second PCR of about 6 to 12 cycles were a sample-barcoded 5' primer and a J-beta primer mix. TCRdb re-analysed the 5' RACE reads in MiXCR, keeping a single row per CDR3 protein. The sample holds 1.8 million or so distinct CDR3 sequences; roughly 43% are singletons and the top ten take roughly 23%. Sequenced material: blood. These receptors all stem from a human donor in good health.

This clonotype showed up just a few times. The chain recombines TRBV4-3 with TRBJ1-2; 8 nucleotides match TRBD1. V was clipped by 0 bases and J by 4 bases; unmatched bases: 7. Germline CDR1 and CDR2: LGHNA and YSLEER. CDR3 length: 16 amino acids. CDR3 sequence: CASSQDYRQGAYGYTF. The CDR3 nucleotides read TGCGCCAGCAGCCAAGATTATAGGCAGGGGGCCTATGGCTACACCTTC.

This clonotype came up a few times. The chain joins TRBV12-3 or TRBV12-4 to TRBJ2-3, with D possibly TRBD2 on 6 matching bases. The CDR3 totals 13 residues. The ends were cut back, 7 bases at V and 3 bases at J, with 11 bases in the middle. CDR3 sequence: CASTQSGTDTQYF. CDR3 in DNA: TGTGCCAGCACTCAAAGCGGGACAGATACGCAGTATTTT.

Here the CDR3 DNA reads TGCAGTGCTCCCGGACTAGTCTCGAGCGAGCAGTACTTC. It translates to CSAPGLVSSEQYF. The V and J genes are TRBV20-1 and TRBJ2-7, with 7 bases that match TRBD2. The J segment lost 6 bases and the V segment lost 5 bases, leaving 10 bases of the junction unmatched. This CDR3 has 13 residues. Germline CDR1 DFQATT, CDR2 SNEGSKA (reference sequence).

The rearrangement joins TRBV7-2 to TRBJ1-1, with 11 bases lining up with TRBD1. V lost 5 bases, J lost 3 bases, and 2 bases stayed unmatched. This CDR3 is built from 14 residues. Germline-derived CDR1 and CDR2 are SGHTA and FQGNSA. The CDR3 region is CASSPDRGHTEAFF. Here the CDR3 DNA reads TGTGCCAGCAGCCCGGACAGGGGGCACACTGAAGCTTTCTTT.

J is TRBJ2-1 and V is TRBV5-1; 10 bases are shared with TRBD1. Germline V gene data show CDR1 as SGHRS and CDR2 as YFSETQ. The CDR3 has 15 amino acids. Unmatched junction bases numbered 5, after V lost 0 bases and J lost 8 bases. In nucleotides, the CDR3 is TGCGCCAGCAGCTTGGAGACAGGGGGCTTGGATGAGCAGTTCTTC. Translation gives CASSLETGGLDEQFF.

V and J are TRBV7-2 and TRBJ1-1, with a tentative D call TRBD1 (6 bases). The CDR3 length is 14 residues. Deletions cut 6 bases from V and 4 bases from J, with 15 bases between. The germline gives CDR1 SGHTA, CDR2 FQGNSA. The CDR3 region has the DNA TGTGCCAGCAGTAGGGGGGGCAGCCGCACTGAAGCTTTCTTT. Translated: CASSRGGSRTEAFF. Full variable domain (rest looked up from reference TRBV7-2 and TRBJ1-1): GAGVSQSPSNKVTEKGKDVELRCDPISGHTALYWYRQSLGQGLEFLIYFQGNSAPDKSGLPSDRFSAERTGGSVSTLTIQRTQQEDSAVYLCASSRGGSRTEAFFGQGTRLTVV.

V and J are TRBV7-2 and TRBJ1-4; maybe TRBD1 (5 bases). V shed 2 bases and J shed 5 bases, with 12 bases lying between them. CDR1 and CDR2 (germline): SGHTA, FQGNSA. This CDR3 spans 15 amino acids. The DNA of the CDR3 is TGTGCCAGCAGCTTAAGGGGTACGAGAAATGAAAAACTGTTTTTT. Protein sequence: CASSLRGTRNEKLFF.

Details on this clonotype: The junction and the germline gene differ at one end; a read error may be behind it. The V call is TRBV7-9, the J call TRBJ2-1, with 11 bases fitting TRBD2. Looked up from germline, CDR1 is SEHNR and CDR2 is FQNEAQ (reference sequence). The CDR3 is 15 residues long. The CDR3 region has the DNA TGTGTCAGCAGCGATCTAGCGGGGGGTTACAATGAGCAGTTCTTC. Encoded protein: CVSSDLAGGYNEQFF.

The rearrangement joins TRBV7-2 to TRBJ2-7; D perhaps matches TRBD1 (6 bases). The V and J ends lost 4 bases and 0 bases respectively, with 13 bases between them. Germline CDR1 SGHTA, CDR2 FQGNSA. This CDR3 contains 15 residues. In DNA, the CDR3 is TGTGCCAGCAGCTCCCAAACGGACAGCTCCTACGAGCAGTACTTC. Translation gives CASSSQTDSSYEQYF.

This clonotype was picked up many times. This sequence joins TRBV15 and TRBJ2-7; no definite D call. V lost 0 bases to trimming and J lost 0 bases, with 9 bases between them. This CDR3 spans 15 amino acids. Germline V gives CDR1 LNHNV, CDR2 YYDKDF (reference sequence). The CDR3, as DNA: TGTGCCACCAGCAGAGATCTCGGTGACTCCTACGAGCAGTACTTC. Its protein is CATSRDLGDSYEQYF.

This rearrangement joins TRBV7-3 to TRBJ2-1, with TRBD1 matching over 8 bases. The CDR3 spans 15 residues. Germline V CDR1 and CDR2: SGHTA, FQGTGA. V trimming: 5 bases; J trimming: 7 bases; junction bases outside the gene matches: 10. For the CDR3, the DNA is TGTGCCAGCAGCCCGTACACAGGGGGTAATAATGAGCAGTTCTTC. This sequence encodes CASSPYTGGNNEQFF.

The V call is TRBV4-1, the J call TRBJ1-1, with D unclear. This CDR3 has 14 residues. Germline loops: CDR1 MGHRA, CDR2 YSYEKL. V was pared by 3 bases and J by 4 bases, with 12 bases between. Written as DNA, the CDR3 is TGCGCCAGCAGCCAGGCCCAGGAGGGCACTGAAGCTTTCTTT. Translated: CASSQAQEGTEAFF.

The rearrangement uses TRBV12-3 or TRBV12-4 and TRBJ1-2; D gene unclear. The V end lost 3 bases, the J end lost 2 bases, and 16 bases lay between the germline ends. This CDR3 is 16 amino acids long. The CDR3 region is CASSFSASLTNYGYTF. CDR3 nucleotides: TGTGCCAGCAGTTTCTCTGCCAGTTTAACGAACTATGGCTACACCTTC.

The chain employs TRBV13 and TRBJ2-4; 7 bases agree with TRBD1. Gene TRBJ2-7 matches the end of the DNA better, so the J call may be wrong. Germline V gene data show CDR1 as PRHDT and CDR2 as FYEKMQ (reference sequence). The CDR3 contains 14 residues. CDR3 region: CASSLRQGWDEQYF. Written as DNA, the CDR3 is TGTGCCAGCAGCTTAAGACAGGGATGGGACGAGCAGTACTTC.